Listed here are 11 T cell receptor beta chains from one sample, sequenced in a study of cytomegalovirus exposure and HLA in healthy donors. PCR used 60 Vbeta primers and 13 Jbeta primers. Generated by immunoSEQ multiplex PCR, the TCRdb table keeps only in-frame clones and is missing some. The profile covers over 100,000 clones, with around 78% appearing a single time and less than 4% taken by the ten largest. The specimen sequenced was PBMCs. The receptors here all came from a woman younger than 45 in good health and CMV-seropositive.

The V and J genes are TRBV11-1 and TRBJ2-7, with a possible D match to TRBD1 (5 bases). Germline V gene data show CDR1 as SGHAT and CDR2 as FQDESV (reference sequence). This CDR3 spans 13 amino acids. V shed 4 bases and J shed 5 bases, with 12 bases lying between them. DNA for the CDR3: TGTGCCAGCAGCTCAGAGCTAGGGGACGAGCAGTACTTC. As protein: CASSSELGDEQYF.

The V gene is TRBV28, the J gene TRBJ1-1; 7 nucleotides align to TRBD1. The germline CDR1 and CDR2 sequences are MDHEN and SYDVKM. J was trimmed by 0 bases and V by 5 bases; bases with no gene match: 6. The CDR3 totals 15 residues. CDR3 loop: CASSPWTGVNTEAFF. CDR3 nucleotide sequence: TGTGCCAGCAGTCCCTGGACAGGAGTGAACACTGAAGCTTTCTTT. Using reference TRBV28 and TRBJ1-1 for the parts outside the CDR3, the full variable domain is DVKVTQSSRYLVKRTGEKVFLECVQDMDHENMFWYRQDPGLGLRLIYFSYDVKMKEKGDIPEGYSVSREKKERFSLILESASTNQTSMYLCASSPWTGVNTEAFFGQGTRLTVV.

This clone is judged medium-sized. This chain joins TRBV4-3 and TRBJ1-3; possibly TRBD1 for D (5 bases). Trimming took 6 bases from V and 1 from J, leaving 13 bases between them. Germline V gives CDR1 LGHNA, CDR2 YSLEER. The CDR3 covers 15 residues. The CDR3 region has the DNA TGCGCCAGCAGTCACACTCAGGGATCTGGAAACACCATATATTTT. Encoded protein: CASSHTQGSGNTIYF.

The chain combines TRBV30 with TRBJ1-6, with 8 bases lining up with TRBD1. After removal of 2 bases from V and 8 bases from J, the junction contained 5 bases not matched to a gene. This CDR3 spans 14 amino acids. In germline, CDR1 is GTSNPN, CDR2 SVGIG (reference sequence). The DNA of the CDR3 is TGTGCCTGGAGTCGACAGGGGTTTTATTCACCCCTCCACTTT. Amino acids: CAWSRQGFYSPLHF.

The J gene is TRBJ1-1, the V gene TRBV13, with D unclear. V was shortened by 5 bases and J by 7 bases, with 14 bases between the two germline ends. CDR1 and CDR2 from the germline V gene are PRHDT and FYEKMQ (reference sequence). The CDR3 is made up of 13 amino acids. CDR3 sequence: CASSATGSIEAFF. The CDR3 DNA reads as TGTGCCAGCAGCGCAACGGGATCGATTGAAGCTTTCTTT. The full variable domain, completed using reference TRBV13 and TRBJ1-1, is AAGVIQSPRHLIKEKRETATLKCYPIPRHDTVYWYQQGPGQDPQFLISFYEKMQSDKGSIPDRFSAQQFSDYHSELNMSSLELGDSALYFCASSATGSIEAFFGQGTRLTVV.

The rearrangement links TRBV5-1 to TRBJ2-7; 12 bases agree with TRBD2. There are 16 residues in the CDR3. J lost 3 bases, V lost 4 bases, and 8 bases had no gene match. The germline V gene encodes CDR1 SGHRS and CDR2 YFSETQ. In DNA form, the CDR3 reads TGCGCCAGCAGCCCTCACGGACTAGCGGGGAACTACGAGCAGTACTTC. It encodes CASSPHGLAGNYEQYF.

V and J are TRBV7-9 and TRBJ2-3; TRBD2 aligns across 8 bases. Germline CDR1 is SEHNR and CDR2 is FQNEAQ (reference sequence). This CDR3 spans 15 amino acids. Trimming cost V 0 bases and J 5 bases; bases outside gene matches: 4. CDR3 bases: TGTGCCAGCAGCTTAGCCAGCGGGGGATTAGATACGCAGTATTTT. It translates to CASSLASGGLDTQYF.

The chain couples TRBV7-2 to TRBJ1-1; a possible D gene is TRBD1 (5 bases). The CDR3 spans 15 residues. Per germline, CDR1 SGHTA and CDR2 FQGNSA. The V end lost 5 bases, the J end lost 1 base, and 14 bases lay between the germline ends. The CDR3, as DNA: TGTGCCAGCAGCCCTCCAGGGAACCGGAACACTGAAGCTTTCTTT. It specifies CASSPPGNRNTEAFF.

The chain couples TRBV11-2 to TRBJ2-1; 9 nucleotides agree with TRBD1. The CDR3 consists of 14 residues. The germline V gene has CDR1 SGHAT and CDR2 FQNNGV. V lost 4 bases, J lost 7 bases, and 5 bases stayed unmatched. DNA of the CDR3: TGTGCCAGCAGCTGGGGGACAGGGCTAAATGAGCAGTTCTTC. It encodes CASSWGTGLNEQFF. The full variable domain, rest sourced from reference TRBV11-2 and TRBJ2-1, is EAGVAQSPRYKIIEKRQSVAFWCNPISGHATLYWYQQILGQGPKLLIQFQNNGVVDDSQLPKDRFSAERLKGVDSTLKIQPAKLEDSAVYLCASSWGTGLNEQFFGPGTRLTVL.

This chain joins TRBV30 and TRBJ2-2; the D gene is possibly TRBD1 (6 bases). The V end was cut by 2 bases, the J end by 1 base, with 20 bases between. CDR3 length: 18 residues. Germline V gene sequence: CDR1 GTSNPN, CDR2 SVGIG (reference sequence). CDR3 protein: CAWSQYIGQLRNTGELFF. For the CDR3, the DNA is TGTGCCTGGAGTCAGTATATTGGACAGCTCAGGAACACCGGGGAGCTGTTTTTT.

The rearrangement links TRBV19 to TRBJ1-1; TRBD1 might be the D (6 bases). In germline, CDR1 is LNHDA, CDR2 SQIVND (reference sequence). The CDR3 extends over 13 amino acids. Trimming shortened V by 7 bases and J by 4 bases, and 13 bases separated the two germline ends. In nucleotides, the CDR3 is TGTGCCAGTACTAGACAGGTTGGCACTGAAGCTTTCTTT. It codes for CASTRQVGTEAFF.